This record covers a single TCR beta chain. The antigen remains unidentified. The data were obtained in a study of T cell repertoires in cytomegalovirus infection. The study's findings and limits: Cumulated frequencies of public TCR beta families served to identify carriers of CMV plus the relevant HLA.

CDR1 is SGDLS and CDR2 is YYNGEE in the germline V gene. This CDR3 contains 16 residues. With 4 bases removed from V and 0 bases from J, the gap between germline ends came to 15 bases. TCRdb re-called the reads through MiXCR, storing one row per CDR3 protein. The sample shows 650,000 to 850,000 distinct CDR3 sequences, approximately 32% of them seen only once. This clonotype was sampled from a human donor in good health (CMV status not recorded). Some clones in this sample may be carry-over from other donors' samples. The starting material was cultured CD8+ T cells from PBMCs, obtained from culture after CMV antigen stimulation. The rearrangement links TRBV9 to TRBJ2-3, with a possible D match to TRBD2 (6 bases). The CDR3 region has the DNA TGTGCCAGCAGCTTCTCGTGGGGGGTGAGCACAGATACGCAGTATTTT. Translation gives CASSFSWGVSTDTQYF.